This T cell receptor (beta chain) was found in a study of T cell changes during pregnancy in multiple sclerosis. The table came from immunoSEQ multiplex PCR; TCRdb's copy has only in-frame clones and leaves some out. The sample has 85,000 to 120,000 clones; about 90% are singletons. CDR1 and CDR2 (germline): SNHLY, FYNNEI. V gave up 3 bases and J gave up 3 bases, with 15 bases separating them. The CDR3 runs to 15 residues. The V gene is TRBV2, the J gene TRBJ2-7, with D possibly TRBD1 on 5 matching bases. This clonotype was sampled from a female donor with multiple sclerosis, enrolled in a pregnancy study. The sample consisted of peripheral blood, taken before pregnancy. CDR3 in amino acids: CASSEERGHFYEQYF. CDR3 in DNA: TGTGCCAGCAGTGAGGAGCGTGGACACTTCTACGAGCAGTACTTC.